These T cell receptor beta chains were read from a single sample in a study of Ad26.COV2.S vaccination and SARS-CoV-2 variants. Libraries were prepared by immunoSEQ multiplex PCR; TCRdb keeps only in-frame clonotypes and omits some of them. The profile shows approximately 400,000 clones, roughly nine tenths of them singletons. Sequencing was performed on peripheral blood, taken after recovery from COVID-19. Every receptor here comes from a human donor who had recovered from COVID-19. Each CDR3 is given with its conserved first and last residue. The order of the fields is J gene, V gene, clone size, D gene, CDR3 protein, CDR3 DNA. D genes are given only for firm matches. Size is stated for part of the rows, as once, few or many counts, or as a class when the clone is expanded.

j_gene: TRBJ2-2
v_gene: TRBV2
abundance: .
d_gene: .
CDR3aa: CASKGVLGTGELFF
CDR3nt: TGTGCCAGCAAGGGCGTTCTGGGCACCGGGGAGCTGTTTTTT

j_gene: TRBJ2-3
v_gene: TRBV9
abundance: .
d_gene: .
CDR3aa: CASSRTLPSTDTQYF
CDR3nt: TGTGCCAGCAGCCGGACCCTCCCTAGCACAGATACGCAGTATTTT

j_gene: TRBJ2-2
v_gene: TRBV13
abundance: .
d_gene: .
CDR3aa: CASSFLGELFF
CDR3nt: TGTGCCAGCAGCTTTCTCGGGGAGCTGTTTTTT

j_gene: TRBJ2-1
v_gene: TRBV9
abundance: .
d_gene: TRBD1
CDR3aa: CASSVGGQTPIEQFF
CDR3nt: TGTGCCAGCAGCGTAGGGGGACAGACCCCGATAGAGCAGTTCTTC

j_gene: TRBJ2-3
v_gene: TRBV5-1
abundance: .
d_gene: .
CDR3aa: CASSLGSDTQYF
CDR3nt: TGCGCCAGCAGCTTGGGCTCAGATACGCAGTATTTT

j_gene: TRBJ2-3
v_gene: TRBV6-2/TRBV6-3
abundance: .
d_gene: .
CDR3aa: CASSIPPHRPGGTQYF
CDR3nt: TGTGCCAGCAGCATACCCCCCCACCGACCGGGTGGCACGCAGTATTTT

j_gene: TRBJ1-1
v_gene: TRBV5-4
abundance: .
d_gene: TRBD1
CDR3aa: CASSWQGARGTEAFF
CDR3nt: TGTGCCAGCAGCTGGCAGGGGGCTCGGGGCACTGAAGCTTTCTTT

j_gene: TRBJ1-2
v_gene: TRBV4-1
abundance: .
d_gene: .
CDR3aa: CASSQAIDPRYGYTF
CDR3nt: TGCGCCAGCAGCCAGGCTATCGATCCACGCTATGGCTACACCTTC

j_gene: TRBJ2-2
v_gene: TRBV7-6
abundance: .
d_gene: .
CDR3aa: CASSPPSRWGSTGELFF
CDR3nt: TGTGCCAGCAGCCCTCCCTCGCGGTGGGGATCAACCGGGGAGCTGTTTTTT

j_gene: TRBJ2-7
v_gene: TRBV7-9
abundance: .
d_gene: .
CDR3aa: CASSPNTYEQYF
CDR3nt: TGTGCCAGCAGCCCTAATACCTACGAGCAGTACTTC

j_gene: TRBJ2-7
v_gene: TRBV25-1
abundance: .
d_gene: TRBD1
CDR3aa: CASSELTGGAYEQYF
CDR3nt: TGTGCCAGCAGTGAATTAACAGGGGGTGCCTACGAGCAGTACTTC

j_gene: TRBJ2-3
v_gene: TRBV11-2
abundance: .
d_gene: TRBD1
CDR3aa: CASSLGGQVRDTQYF
CDR3nt: TGTGCCAGCAGCTTAGGTGGACAGGTTCGGGATACGCAGTATTTT

j_gene: TRBJ1-5
v_gene: TRBV27
abundance: .
d_gene: TRBD1
CDR3aa: CASSLFGTGALDPQHF
CDR3nt: TGTGCCAGCAGTTTATTCGGGACAGGGGCCCTGGATCCCCAGCATTTT

j_gene: TRBJ1-6
v_gene: TRBV7-8
abundance: once
d_gene: .
CDR3aa: CASSLDEVSPLHF
CDR3nt: TGTGCCAGCAGCTTAGATGAAGTCTCACCCCTCCACTTT

j_gene: TRBJ1-3
v_gene: TRBV7-3
abundance: .
d_gene: .
CDR3aa: CASSPLPSGNTIYF
CDR3nt: TGTGCCAGCAGCCCTCTTCCGTCTGGAAACACCATATATTTT

j_gene: TRBJ2-1
v_gene: TRBV9
abundance: .
d_gene: TRBD1
CDR3aa: CASSVQFDRGRYNEQFF
CDR3nt: TGTGCCAGCAGCGTACAATTCGACAGGGGCCGCTACAATGAGCAGTTCTTC

j_gene: TRBJ2-6
v_gene: TRBV19
abundance: .
d_gene: .
CDR3aa: CATSDGSGANVLTF
CDR3nt: TGTGCCACTTCTGATGGGTCTGGGGCCAACGTCCTGACTTTC

j_gene: TRBJ2-2
v_gene: TRBV4-1
abundance: .
d_gene: .
CDR3aa: CASSQARLDPTGELFF
CDR3nt: TGCGCCAGCAGCCAAGCTAGACTAGATCCCACCGGGGAGCTGTTTTTT

j_gene: TRBJ1-3
v_gene: TRBV5-4
abundance: .
d_gene: .
CDR3aa: CASSFGGFLTSGNTIYF
CDR3nt: TGTGCCAGCAGCTTCGGGGGCTTTCTAACCTCTGGAAACACCATATATTTT

j_gene: TRBJ2-3
v_gene: TRBV5-1
abundance: .
d_gene: .
CDR3aa: CASSSLLTGSGTDTQYF
CDR3nt: TGCGCCAGCAGCTCCCTACTTACAGGGTCGGGTACAGATACGCAGTATTTT

j_gene: TRBJ2-5
v_gene: TRBV7-9
abundance: .
d_gene: .
CDR3aa: CASSLDPVETQYF
CDR3nt: TGTGCCAGCAGCTTAGACCCGGTGGAGACCCAGTACTTC

j_gene: TRBJ2-5
v_gene: TRBV10-3
abundance: .
d_gene: TRBD1
CDR3aa: CANSGGWQETQYF
CDR3nt: TGTGCCAACTCAGGGGGTTGGCAAGAGACCCAGTACTTC

j_gene: TRBJ1-5
v_gene: TRBV15
abundance: .
d_gene: .
CDR3aa: CATSRQYLSNQPQHF
CDR3nt: TGTGCCACCAGCAGACAGTACCTGAGCAATCAGCCCCAGCATTTT